Described below is a single T cell receptor (beta chain) sequence and its context. The antigen remains unidentified. The data were taken from a study of identical twins. Study observations and caveats: Beta out-of-frame twin sharing showed a weaker excess. High-abundance cord blood beta clonotypes had fewer insertions; memory repertoires showed none.

Trimming at V came to 4 bases and at J to 0 bases, leaving 9 bases not matched to a gene. The length of the CDR3 is 17 residues. Germline lookup yields CDR1 SGHRS and CDR2 YFSETQ. A universal primer site was created by template switching, with the cDNA bearing unique molecular identifiers. Using its own MiXCR run on the 5' RACE reads, TCRdb lists one record per CDR3 protein. The sample consists of 700,000 or so distinct CDR3 sequences, about 20% of them appearing once. This same sample was also part of a study on T cells expressing NK-cell markers.

The V gene is TRBV5-1, the J gene TRBJ2-1, with 8 bases that match TRBD2. The TCR comes from a woman between 18 and 30 years old in good health. Sequences were obtained from PBMCs. In nucleotides, the CDR3 is TGCGCCAGCAGCCCGGGGGGGACTAGTATCTCCTACAATGAGCAGTTCTTC. This encodes CASSPGGTSISYNEQFF.